What follows describes a single TCR beta chain. This sample is drawn from a study of blood T cell repertoires in COVID-19. Study-level background: COVID-19 samples, acute and convalescent, were from the United States, Italy and Spain. T cells, B-cell-depleted T cells, or PBMCs provided the cDNA or gDNA that served as material.

As processed by the authors: Nucleated cell number was recorded as an estimate derived from reference gene primer amplification. Only in-frame clones appear in the TCRdb table, and some are missing; sequencing was by immunoSEQ multiplex PCR. The DNA was the basis for D and trimming; V, J and clone size are from that table. The repertoire holds about 200,000 clones, with about nine tenths as singletons. Germline loops: CDR1 SGHVS, CDR2 FQNEAQ. J gave up 9 bases and V 0 bases, and 10 bases lay outside the gene matches. The CDR3 sequence is 17 residues long. The sample comprised peripheral blood. The TCR originated in a man older than 75 with acute or convalescent COVID-19. The chain recombines TRBV7-8 with TRBJ1-6, with TRBD1 matching over 8 bases. The CDR3 loop is CASSLAAFRTGISPLHF. DNA for the CDR3: TGTGCCAGCAGCTTAGCAGCGTTCCGGACAGGGATTTCACCCCTCCACTTT.